This passage covers 7 T cell receptor beta chains from one sample sequenced in a study of blood T cell repertoires in COVID-19. Repertoires were generated with immunoSEQ multiplex PCR, while TCRdb's copy carries only in-frame clones and drops some. The sample yields over 100,000 clones, around 73% seen once. Source material: peripheral blood. These receptors all come from a man in his sixties with active or convalescent COVID-19.

This clone turned up a few times. The chain employs TRBV4-1 and TRBJ1-2; TRBD1 is a possible D gene (6 bases). Germline V gene sequence: CDR1 MGHRA, CDR2 YSYEKL. This CDR3 spans 15 amino acids. The V end lost 4 bases, the J end lost 1 base, and 13 bases lay between the germline ends. In DNA form, the CDR3 reads TGCGCCAGCAGCCCATCACAGGGAAATAACTATGGCTACACCTTC. It specifies CASSPSQGNNYGYTF.

The chain is built from TRBV30 and TRBJ1-4; D gene uncertain. With 3 bases removed from V and 1 base from J, the gap between germline ends came to 12 bases. CDR1 and CDR2 from the germline V gene are GTSNPN and SVGIG (reference sequence). The CDR3 consists of 15 residues. In DNA, the CDR3 is TGTGCCTGGAGCCCCTTCGGGGTAACTAATGAAAAACTGTTTTTT. Its protein is CAWSPFGVTNEKLFF.

This clone came up a few times. The chain joins TRBV27 to TRBJ2-3, with 14 bases lining up with TRBD2. The germline CDR1 and CDR2 sequences are MNHEY and SMNVEV (reference sequence). The V and J ends lost 4 bases and 1 base, in that order; junction bases with no gene match: 4. The CDR3 spans 17 residues. The CDR3 sequence is CASSSTSGRAGTDTQYF. CDR3 nucleotide sequence: TGTGCCAGCAGTTCGACTAGCGGGAGGGCCGGCACAGATACGCAGTATTTT.

J is TRBJ1-6 and V is TRBV7-2, with TRBD1 matching 9 bases. The CDR3 sequence is 16 residues long. Germline lookup yields CDR1 SGHTA and CDR2 FQGNSA. Trimming took 4 bases from V and 4 from J; bases not matched to a gene: 5. DNA of the CDR3: TGTGCCAGCAGCTCGGACAGGGGCGCTTATAATTCACCCCTCCACTTT. Protein sequence: CASSSDRGAYNSPLHF.

The genes are TRBV11-2 and TRBJ1-1; TRBD1 aligns across 8 bases. The CDR3 is 12 residues long. Germline values: CDR1 SGHAT, CDR2 FQNNGV. V lost 3 bases, J lost 7 bases, and 1 base stayed unmatched. In DNA form, the CDR3 reads TGTGCCAGCAGCTTGACAGGGGTTGAAGCTTTCTTT. It encodes CASSLTGVEAFF.

This clone was found once. This chain joins TRBV19 and TRBJ2-3, with 8 bases aligning to TRBD1. V was pared by 5 bases and J by 5 bases, with 12 bases of the junction left unmatched. Germline CDR1 and CDR2: LNHDA and SQIVND (reference sequence). The length of the CDR3 is 16 residues. As DNA, the CDR3 is TGTGCCAGTAGTCCCAGGGGGCGCGGGACTGGAGATACGCAGTATTTT. Translated: CASSPRGRGTGDTQYF.

The V and J genes are TRBV29-1 and TRBJ1-4; 8 nucleotides agree with TRBD1. This CDR3 is 16 amino acids long. Germline lookup yields CDR1 SQVTM and CDR2 ANQGSEA. Trimming removed 0 bases from V and 7 bases from J; junction bases left unmatched: 10. The DNA for the CDR3 is TGCAGCGTTGAAGATGTGGGGCAGGGGGCGAGTGAAAAACTGTTTTTT. Translating gives CSVEDVGQGASEKLFF.